What follows describes a single TCR beta chain. Antigen unknown. It was across several immunoSEQ plates that each subset's genomic DNA was evenly split. Method: immunoSEQ multiplex PCR; TCRdb's copy keeps in-frame clones and lacks some. The top ten clones hold about 1.1% of a sample with millions of clones, less than 95% of them seen once. The source of the sample is a study of shared clonotypes between healthy human individuals. The overall study: Donors had three CD4 naive, three CD4 memory, two CD8 naive and one CD8 memory plate apiece. Notes on the study in general: Memory subsets had estimated richness that was generally smaller than that of naive subsets.

Terminally differentiated effector memory CD45RA+ cells were excluded from the naive CD8 cells, which were CD45RO-negative and positively selected for CCR7. Healthy adults negative for HIV, lacking recent acute infections or vaccinations, served as donors. The clonotype was recovered from a man aged 18 to 35 in good health. Source material: naive CD8+ T cells sorted from blood.

Written as DNA, the CDR3 is TGCAGCGACGTGACAGGGGCCCCAACTGAAGCTTTCTTT. Protein product: CSDVTGAPTEAFF. The chain carries TRBV29-1 and TRBJ1-1, with 8 nucleotides matching TRBD1. This CDR3 has 13 residues. With V trimmed by 7 bases and J by 5 bases, 9 bases remained unmatched. From germline, CDR1 is SQVTM and CDR2 ANQGSEA.